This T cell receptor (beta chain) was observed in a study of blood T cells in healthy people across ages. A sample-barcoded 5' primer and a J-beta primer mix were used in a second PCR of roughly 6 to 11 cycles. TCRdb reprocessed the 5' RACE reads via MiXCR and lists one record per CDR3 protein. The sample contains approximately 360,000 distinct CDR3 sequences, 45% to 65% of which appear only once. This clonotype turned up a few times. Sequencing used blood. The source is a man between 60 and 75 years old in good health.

The CDR3 reads CASSYSKYSNQETQYF. As DNA, the CDR3 is TGTGCCAGCAGTTACTCGAAGTACAGCAACCAAGAGACCCAGTACTTC. The chain links TRBV6-2 or TRBV6-3 to TRBJ2-5, with D unresolved. The CDR3 consists of 16 residues. The germline V gene encodes CDR1 MNHEY and CDR2 SVGEGT. The V gene lost 0 bases and the J gene lost 0 bases, with 11 bases spanning the gap.